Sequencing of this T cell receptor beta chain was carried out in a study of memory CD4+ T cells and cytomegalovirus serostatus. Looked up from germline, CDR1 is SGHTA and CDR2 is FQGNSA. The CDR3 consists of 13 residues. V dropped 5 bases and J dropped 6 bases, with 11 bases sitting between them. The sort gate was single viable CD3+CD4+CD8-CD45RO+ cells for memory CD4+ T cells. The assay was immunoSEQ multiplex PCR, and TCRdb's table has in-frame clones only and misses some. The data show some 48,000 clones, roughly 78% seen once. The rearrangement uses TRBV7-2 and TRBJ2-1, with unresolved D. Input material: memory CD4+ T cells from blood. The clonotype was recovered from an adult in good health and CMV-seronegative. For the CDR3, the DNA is TGTGCCAGCAGCGAACCTAACGCCAATGAGCAGTTCTTC. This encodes CASSEPNANEQFF.